The clone carrying this T cell receptor beta chain was seen repeatedly, ten times or more. Antigen: not known. Each CDR3 protein gets one entry after TCRdb re-called the 5' RACE reads with MiXCR. The data show approximately 670,000 distinct CDR3 sequences, around 5.7% seen once. The CDR3 is 19 amino acids. The ends were cut back, 5 bases at V and 0 bases at J, with 28 bases in the middle. Germline lookup yields CDR1 DFQATT and CDR2 SNEGSKA (reference sequence). These data are taken from a study of identical twins. Study-level points and caveats: Zero-insertion findings could be partly confounded by invariant cells (MAIT and iNKT cells). The models gave estimates that fell short of the out-of-frame TCR alpha sharing seen in monozygotic twins. Conclusions leaned on cross-sectional statistical analysis and did not track the same donors over time.

The clonotype comes from a man younger than 30 in good health. The sample taken for sequencing was naive T cells sorted from blood. V and J are TRBV20-1 and TRBJ2-5; maybe TRBD2 (6 bases). CDR3 residues: CSAFTLGGPHTHNQETQYF. The CDR3 DNA reads as TGCAGTGCTTTCACCCTCGGAGGGCCGCACACCCACAACCAAGAGACCCAGTACTTC.